Given below is one TCR beta chain in context. The repertoire was sequenced with immunoSEQ multiplex PCR; TCRdb's copy has only in-frame clones and lacks some. Of over 2 million clones listed, approximately 94% are singletons. CD45RO-negative CD8 cells positively selected for CCR7 made up the naive population, which excluded terminally differentiated effector memory CD45RA+ cells. The data belong to a study of shared clonotypes between healthy human individuals. The clonotype comes from a man younger than 30 in good health. Sample: naive CD8+ T cells sorted from blood.

The CDR3 here is CARESTAWVYEQYF. The CDR3 DNA follows: TGCGCCAGAGAATCGACAGCCTGGGTGTACGAGCAGTACTTC. This chain uses TRBV4-3 with TRBJ2-7, with a tentative D call TRBD1 (5 bases). Deletions cut 9 bases from V and 4 bases from J, with 19 bases between. This CDR3 is 14 amino acids long. Germline CDR1 reads LGHNA; CDR2 reads YSLEER.